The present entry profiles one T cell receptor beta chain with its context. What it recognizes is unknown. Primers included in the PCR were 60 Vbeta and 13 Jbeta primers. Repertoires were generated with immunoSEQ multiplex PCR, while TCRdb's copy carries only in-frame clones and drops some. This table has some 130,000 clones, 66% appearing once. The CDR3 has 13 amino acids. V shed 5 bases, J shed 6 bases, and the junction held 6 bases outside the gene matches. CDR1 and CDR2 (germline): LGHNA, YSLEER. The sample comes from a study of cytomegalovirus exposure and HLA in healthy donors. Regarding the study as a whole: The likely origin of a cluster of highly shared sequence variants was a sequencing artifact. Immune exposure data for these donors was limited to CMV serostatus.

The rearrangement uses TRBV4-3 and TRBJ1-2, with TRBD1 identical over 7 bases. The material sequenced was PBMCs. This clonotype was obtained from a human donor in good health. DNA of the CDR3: TGCGCCAGCAGCTTCCGACAGGGTAATGGCTACACCTTC. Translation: CASSFRQGNGYTF.